This T cell receptor (beta chain) was profiled in a study of graft-versus-host responses after intestinal transplantation. Study context: Anti-thymocyte globulin was used for induction in all recipients, who then took tacrolimus and steroids for approximately 3 years.

Per germline, CDR1 PRHDT and CDR2 FYEKMQ (reference sequence). The CDR3 length is 11 residues. V lost 1 base, J lost 5 bases, and 1 base lay in between. Assay: immunoSEQ multiplex PCR; the TCRdb copy retains only in-frame clones and omits some. The repertoire holds around 23,000 clones, with 70% to 90% as singletons. This sequence joins TRBV13 and TRBJ2-3; D gene unclear. Here the sequenced sample was PBMCs, taken roughly 450 days after intestinal transplant. The TCR was taken from a human patient who received an intestinal transplant, so some T cells may come from the graft donor. CDR3: CASSLEDTQYF. The CDR3 DNA reads as TGTGCCAGCAGCTTAGAAGATACGCAGTATTTT.